This T cell receptor beta chain was recorded in a study of blood T cell repertoires in COVID-19. V lost 3 bases to trimming and J lost 5 bases; unmatched junction nucleotides: 6. The CDR3 covers 15 residues. The germline V gene encodes CDR1 LNHDA and CDR2 SQIVND (reference sequence). Authors' data handling: How many nucleated cells were present was estimated from reference gene primer amplification. Only in-frame clones appear in the TCRdb table, and some are missing; sequencing was by immunoSEQ multiplex PCR. The V and J calls and the clone size are those of that table, but D and trimming were determined from the DNA. This table holds some 230,000 clones, 65% to 85% found once.

Sequenced sample: peripheral blood. The sequence was obtained from an older woman with acute or convalescent COVID-19. This chain joins TRBV19 and TRBJ1-1, with 10 positions matching TRBD1. DNA of the CDR3: TGTGCCAGTAGTATCCCCCGGACAGGGGGGACTGAAGCTTTCTTT. Its protein product is CASSIPRTGGTEAFF.